This T cell receptor (beta chain) was sequenced in a study of cytomegalovirus exposure and HLA in healthy donors. Study-level findings and limits: Some highly shared sequence variants likely arose as a pipeline artifact. Fewer N-insertions (relative to the roughly 660-donor mean) were reportedly seen in an Asian-associated ancestry cluster in a later analysis. Apart from CMV serostatus, no immune exposure information was available.

The CDR3 consists of 14 residues. Trimming at V came to 5 bases and at J to 6 bases, leaving 6 bases not matched to a gene. Germline-derived CDR1 and CDR2 are SGHAT and FQNNGV. Concerning this clone itself: Its antigen is unknown.

Use of 60 Vbeta and 13 Jbeta primers characterized the PCR. Sequencing was performed with immunoSEQ multiplex PCR; in TCRdb, only in-frame clones are kept and a portion is missing. The sample has more than 90,000 clones, 65% to 80% seen once. This receptor was taken from a human donor in good health. Sequenced sample: PBMCs. This chain joins TRBV11-2 and TRBJ2-2; 7 nucleotides align to TRBD1. This CDR3 is CASSRRQGAGELFF. Written as DNA, the CDR3 is TGTGCCAGCAGCCGTCGACAGGGCGCCGGGGAGCTGTTTTTT. Using reference TRBV11-2 and TRBJ2-2 for the parts outside the CDR3, the full variable domain is EAGVAQSPRYKIIEKRQSVAFWCNPISGHATLYWYQQILGQGPKLLIQFQNNGVVDDSQLPKDRFSAERLKGVDSTLKIQPAKLEDSAVYLCASSRRQGAGELFFGEGSRLTVL.